This TCR beta chain was retrieved from a study of T cell changes during pregnancy in multiple sclerosis. Assay used: immunoSEQ multiplex PCR; TCRdb lists only in-frame clones, some missing. This table has around 80,000 clones, 92% appearing once. CDR3 size: 15 residues. J lost 2 bases, V lost 0 bases, and 1 base had no gene match. In germline, CDR1 is MNHEY, CDR2 SVGAGI. The TCR originated in a female donor with multiple sclerosis, enrolled in a pregnancy study. The material sequenced was peripheral blood, taken before pregnancy. The chain combines TRBV6-5 with TRBJ1-3; 7 bases are a match to TRBD1. DNA for the CDR3: TGTGCCAGCAGTTACTCCGGGACAGCTGGAAACACCATATATTTT. Amino acid sequence: CASSYSGTAGNTIYF.